A selection of T cell receptor beta chains follows, all from one sample in a study of T cells in Graves' hyperthyroidism and ophthalmopathy. TCRdb processed the multiplex PCR reads anew with MiXCR; each CDR3 protein has one entry. The sample carries just under 750,000 distinct CDR3 sequences, 30% to 40% recorded once. Sequencing was done on a sample of blood. The source is a woman aged 40 to 50 with Graves' hyperthyroidism. The CDR3 runs from the conserved cysteine through the conserved F or W. D genes are given only for firm matches. Rows may omit the clone size; those that give it use once, few, many or a size class.

clone size	V gene	J gene	D gene	CDR3 DNA	CDR3 protein
-	TRBV28	TRBJ1-3	-	TGTGCCAGCAGTGCCTTCTCTGGTGGAAACACCATATATTTT	CASSAFSGGNTIYF
many	TRBV7-9	TRBJ2-7	-	TGTGCCAGCAGCTTGGCCGGGAATCGGGTCTACGAGCAGTACTTC	CASSLAGNRVYEQYF
many	TRBV12-3/TRBV12-4	TRBJ1-2	TRBD1	TGTGCCAGCATTCCAACAGGGGCTCATGGCTACACCTTC	CASIPTGAHGYTF
few	TRBV4-1	TRBJ2-7	-	TGCGCCAGCAGCCAAGAGGCGGGGCCGCAGTACTTC	CASSQEAGPQYF
many	TRBV6-5	TRBJ1-2	-	TGTGCCAGCAGTTACCAACAGGGAGCCTACACCTTC	CASSYQQGAYTF
many	TRBV7-9	TRBJ1-6	-	TGTGCCAGCAACACGATGGGGGGAAATTCACCCCTCCACTTT	CASNTMGGNSPLHF
many	TRBV20-1	TRBJ2-7	TRBD1	TGCAGTGCGAGAAACAGGGGAGTCTCCTACGAGCAGTACTTC	CSARNRGVSYEQYF
many	TRBV13	TRBJ1-2	TRBD1	TGTGCCAGCAGCTTTACTGCGACAGGGGGCTACACCTTC	CASSFTATGGYTF
few	TRBV7-9	TRBJ2-7	TRBD1	TGTGCCAGCAGCTTAGCAGGGACAGGGTTCGACGAGCAGTACTTC	CASSLAGTGFDEQYF
-	TRBV11-2	TRBJ2-7	TRBD2	TGTGCCAGCAGCTCTCTAGGCGGGACTAGCGGTAAGACCTACGAGCAGTACTTC	CASSSLGGTSGKTYEQYF
few	TRBV20-1	TRBJ1-5	TRBD1	TGCAGTGCTAGAGTCGAAGGGGGCAGAAATCAGCCCCAGCATTTT	CSARVEGGRNQPQHF
few	TRBV7-2	TRBJ1-2	-	TGTGCCAGCAGCTTACCCCGGAATATAGCGGGTGGCTACACCTTC	CASSLPRNIAGGYTF
many	TRBV7-2	TRBJ1-1	-	TGTGCCAGCAGCCCCCGAAGAATGAACACTGAAGCTTTCTTT	CASSPRRMNTEAFF
-	TRBV6-5	TRBJ1-2	-	TGTGCCAGCAGTCAAAGACCCGGGAGAGGGGTCTATGGCTACACCTTC	CASSQRPGRGVYGYTF
many	TRBV7-9	TRBJ2-5	TRBD2	TGTGCCAGCAGCGCACTAGCGCGGGGTCAAGAGACCCAGTACTTC	CASSALARGQETQYF
many	TRBV7-9	TRBJ1-2	TRBD1	TGTGCCAGCAGCTCCAGGGGGCGCGGCTACACCTTC	CASSSRGRGYTF
many	TRBV15	TRBJ2-2	-	TGTGCCACCAGCAGAGATCAAGGATTTGCGAACACCGGGGAGCTGTTTTTT	CATSRDQGFANTGELFF
-	TRBV4-3	TRBJ1-3	-	TGCGCCAGCAGCCAAGAGGCAGCCTCTGGAAACACCATATATTTT	CASSQEAASGNTIYF
-	TRBV10-3	TRBJ2-1	-	TGTGCCATCAGCCTTGCCGGGCGATACAATGAGCAGTTCTTC	CAISLAGRYNEQFF
-	TRBV6-6	TRBJ1-2	-	TGTGCCAGCAACACAGGACAGCCCTTCTATGGCTACACCTTC	CASNTGQPFYGYTF
many	TRBV9	TRBJ1-2	-	TGTGCCAGCAGCGCAACACCTGGACAGTACTATGGCTACACCTTC	CASSATPGQYYGYTF
few	TRBV7-2	TRBJ2-5	TRBD2	TGTGCCAGCAGCCCACGACTAGCGGATTCTCAAGAGACCCAGTACTTC	CASSPRLADSQETQYF
many	TRBV7-2	TRBJ1-5	-	TGTGCCAGCAGCGGGGCCGGCCTCCCCCAGCATTTT	CASSGAGLPQHF
-	TRBV5-1	TRBJ2-7	TRBD1	TGTGCCAGCAGCTTACGAGAAGGGGGCCTCTACGAGCAGTACTTC	CASSLREGGLYEQYF
few	TRBV4-3	TRBJ1-6	-	TGCGCCAGCAGCCAAGAGTCGGGGCTGACATATAATTCACCCCTCCACTTT	CASSQESGLTYNSPLHF
-	TRBV6-1	TRBJ1-2	-	TGTGCCAGCAGTCAGACGGTTTACTATGGCTACACCTTC	CASSQTVYYGYTF
-	TRBV15	TRBJ2-6	-	TGTGCCACCAGCAGCCCGGACTCTGGGGCCAACGTCCTGACTTTC	CATSSPDSGANVLTF
-	TRBV19	TRBJ2-7	TRBD2	TGTGCCAGTAGTACGGGACTAGCGGCTATGGGGGAGCAGTACTTC	CASSTGLAAMGEQYF
many	TRBV10-3	TRBJ2-7	-	TGTGCCATCAGTGTGGACGCTTCCTACGAGCAGTACTTC	CAISVDASYEQYF
many	TRBV10-3	TRBJ1-1	TRBD1	TGTGCCATCAGTGAGGACAGGGCTTGGGGTGAAGCTTTCTTT	CAISEDRAWGEAFF
many	TRBV19	TRBJ1-1	-	TGTGCCAGGGGACGGCCTGAAGCTTTCTTT	CARGRPEAFF
many	TRBV7-9	TRBJ2-7	-	TGTGCCAGCAGCCCGGCCTACGAGCAGTACTTC	CASSPAYEQYF
many	TRBV7-8	TRBJ1-5	-	TGTGCCAGCAGCTTAATTTCTCAGAGCAATCAGCCCCAGCATTTT	CASSLISQSNQPQHF
many	TRBV2	TRBJ1-1	TRBD1	TGTGCCAGCAGTAGAACACAGGGGGCGGAAACTGAAGCTTTCTTT	CASSRTQGAETEAFF
-	TRBV19	TRBJ2-6	TRBD1	TGTGCCAGTAGACCGGGACAGGCTCCTGGGGCCAACGTCCTGACTTTC	CASRPGQAPGANVLTF
-	TRBV12-3/TRBV12-4	TRBJ2-5	-	TGTGCCAGCAGTCTCCGGGCCAAAGAGACCCAGTACTTC	CASSLRAKETQYF
once	TRBV7-9	TRBJ2-7	-	TGTGCCAGCAGTCAACAGGAGAGCTCCTACAATGAGCAGTACTTC	CASSQQESSYNEQYF
once	TRBV19	TRBJ1-3	-	TGTGCCAGACTCCCCTTCGCCGGCCGTCCCACCGAATGTTACTCTGGAAACACCATATATTTT	CARLPFAGRPTECYSGNTIYF
many	TRBV25-1	TRBJ1-2	-	TGTGCCAGCAGTGTTGGGGAAGGGTATGGCTACACCTTC	CASSVGEGYGYTF
-	TRBV10-3	TRBJ1-2	-	TGTGCCATCAGTAACACAGGCGGCTACACCTTC	CAISNTGGYTF
many	TRBV7-3	TRBJ1-1	-	TGTGCCAGCAGTGAACACGAGAACACTGAAGCTTTCTTT	CASSEHENTEAFF
-	TRBV20-1	TRBJ1-1	TRBD1	TGCAGTGCTCGACAGGGCAAGTCTGAAGCTTTCTTT	CSARQGKSEAFF
-	TRBV14	TRBJ1-4	TRBD1	TGTGCCAGCTCATCCGGGACAGTGAATGAAAAACTGTTTTTT	CASSSGTVNEKLFF
-	TRBV4-3	TRBJ1-1	TRBD1	TGCGCCAGCAGCCAAGATCCCACAGGGGGTAACACTGAAGCTTTCTTT	CASSQDPTGGNTEAFF
many	TRBV5-1	TRBJ1-3	-	TGCGCCAGCAGCGAATCGGCCTCTGGAAACACCATATATTTT	CASSESASGNTIYF
-	TRBV10-1	TRBJ2-1	-	TGCGCCAGCAGTCGCGATGAGCAGTTCTTC	CASSRDEQFF
many	TRBV7-9	TRBJ1-1	-	TGTGCCAGCAGCATGGCCGGGTCGGCCGGCACTGAAGCTTTCTTT	CASSMAGSAGTEAFF
-	TRBV28	TRBJ1-2	-	TGTGCCAGCAGTTTGGCAGGGGATCATGGCTACACCTTC	CASSLAGDHGYTF
many	TRBV6-5	TRBJ2-5	-	TGTGCCAGCAGTTACCACCGGGCGGGGCAAGAGACCCAGTACTTC	CASSYHRAGQETQYF
-	TRBV12-3/TRBV12-4	TRBJ1-6	TRBD1	TGTGCCAGCACACGCTCCGAGGACAGGGGGCTTAATTCACCCCTCCACTTT	CASTRSEDRGLNSPLHF
once	TRBV12-3/TRBV12-4	TRBJ1-5	-	TGTGCCGGCAGTTTGATGGGACGGGGGGGCCCCCAGCATTTT	CAGSLMGRGGPQHF
once	TRBV7-2	TRBJ2-6	-	TGTGCCAGCAGCCAAGAGAGGGGGGCCAACGTCCTGGCTTTC	CASSQERGANVLAF
few	TRBV19	TRBJ2-7	-	TGTGCCAGTACCTATGGGGACGGTCAAGAGCAGTACTTC	CASTYGDGQEQYF
-	TRBV2	TRBJ1-2	-	TGTGCCAGCAGTGCAGGGACTTCTAACTATGGCTACACCTTC	CASSAGTSNYGYTF